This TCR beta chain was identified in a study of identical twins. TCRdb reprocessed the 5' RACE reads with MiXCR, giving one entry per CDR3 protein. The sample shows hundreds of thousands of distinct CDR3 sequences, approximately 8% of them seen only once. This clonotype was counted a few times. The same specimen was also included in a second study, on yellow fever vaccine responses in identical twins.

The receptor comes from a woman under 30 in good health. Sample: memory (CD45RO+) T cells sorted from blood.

CDR3 DNA sequence: TGCAGCGGAAGAGCCAGCTCCTACAATGAGCAGTTCTTC. Protein product: CSGRASSYNEQFF. The gene calls are TRBV29-1 and TRBJ2-1; D is unclear. Trimming removed 7 bases from V and 0 bases from J, with 10 bases in between. CDR3 length equals 13 residues. Per the germline V gene, CDR1 is SQVTM and CDR2 is ANQGSEA.